The clone carrying this TCR beta chain was found a few times. Its specificity is unknown. The entry originates in a study of blood T cells in healthy people across ages. Study conclusions and caveats: Diversity of TCR beta per million T cells declined in a roughly linear way with age.

A second PCR of 7 to 11 cycles used a sample-barcoded 5' primer and a J-beta primer mix. Sequencing of every sample gave 2.5 million or more CDR3-containing paired-end reads. Via MiXCR, TCRdb re-called the 5' RACE reads, giving one row per CDR3 protein. This table holds almost 300,000 distinct CDR3 sequences, roughly 27% found once. Collection of 9 to 10 milliliters of peripheral blood was performed for each donor. The sequencing sample was made of blood. The source is a woman aged 70-85 years in good health.

The CDR3 region is CASSQVLGAQPQHF. CDR3 sequence (DNA): TGTGCCAGCAGCCAAGTTTTGGGAGCTCAGCCCCAGCATTTT. This chain connects TRBV3-1 to TRBJ1-5; D gene unclear. V lost 1 base and J lost 6, with 10 bases in between. Germline V gives CDR1 LGHDT, CDR2 YNNKEL (reference sequence). The length of the CDR3 is 14 residues.